This passage covers 19 T cell receptor beta chains from one sample sequenced in a study of blood T cells in healthy people across ages. Together with a sample-barcoded 5' primer, a J-beta primer mix was included in a second PCR lasting about 6 to 11 cycles. TCRdb itself ran the 5' RACE reads through MiXCR, one entry per CDR3 protein. This table has 1.5 million to 2 million distinct CDR3 sequences, 28% appearing once. Sequencing was carried out using blood. Receptor source: a woman in her thirties in good health.

The chain carries TRBV20-1 and TRBJ1-5; 9 positions match TRBD1. CDR1 is DFQATT and CDR2 is SNEGSKA in the germline V gene (reference sequence). Trimming cost V 0 bases and J 5 bases; bases outside gene matches: 5. The CDR3 runs 15 residues. The CDR3 nucleotides are TGCAGTGCTAGAGATACAGGGGGCCCCTATCAGCCCCAGCATTTT. Its protein product is CSARDTGGPYQPQHF.

This sequence joins TRBV3-1 and TRBJ2-5; tentatively, D is TRBD2 (5 bases). Trimming shortened V by 2 bases and J by 5 bases, and 15 bases separated the two germline ends. Germline-derived CDR1 and CDR2 are LGHDT and YNNKEL (reference sequence). This CDR3 region has 15 residues. For the CDR3, the DNA is TGTGCCAGCAGCCAAAGAAGGGCCTCGGGGGAGACCCAGTACTTC. Encoded protein: CASSQRRASGETQYF.

This clonotype was detected a few times. The rearrangement joins TRBV19 to TRBJ1-6, with D uncertain. There are 13 residues in the CDR3. With 5 bases removed from V and 12 bases from J, the gap between germline ends came to 14 bases. Germline-derived CDR1 and CDR2 are LNHDA and SQIVND (reference sequence). CDR3 residues: CASSEDGWRPLHF. The CDR3 nucleotides read TGTGCCAGTAGTGAGGACGGATGGCGACCCCTCCACTTT.

Remarks on this clonotype: A much larger clone differs from this one at a single base, so this may be a read error. The conserved closing phenylalanine or tryptophan is absent in this CDR3, likely reflecting a read error. V usage is TRBV7-2 and J usage is TRBJ1-1; TRBD1 matches at 7 bases. CDR3 length: 14 residues. CDR1 is SGHTA, CDR2 FQGNSA, per germline. Trimming at V came to 4 bases and at J to 0 bases, leaving 2 bases not matched to a gene. As DNA, the CDR3 is TGTGCCAGCAGCTCGGGACAGATGAACACTGAAGCTTTCATT. It is translated as CASSSGQMNTEAFI.

V is TRBV5-5 and J is TRBJ2-4, with 8 nucleotides matching TRBD2. The V segment lost 6 bases and the J segment 4 bases; nucleotides outside the gene matches: 15. The CDR3 spans 17 residues. Germline lookup yields CDR1 SGHKS and CDR2 YYEKEE (reference sequence). Here the CDR3 reads CASTRRSNSGAKNIQYF. In DNA, the CDR3 is TGTGCCAGCACGCGCCGCTCCAATAGCGGGGCTAAAAACATTCAGTACTTC.

This clonotype was seen repeatedly, ten times or more. This sequence joins TRBV4-3 and TRBJ2-7; 14 nucleotides line up with TRBD2. CDR3 size: 16 residues. J was trimmed by 4 bases and V by 5 bases; bases with no gene match: 7. Per the germline V gene, CDR1 is LGHNA and CDR2 is YSLEER. CDR3 coding DNA: TGCGCCAGCAGCTCCGGACTAGCGGGAGGATTGTACGAGCAGTACTTC. Its protein is CASSSGLAGGLYEQYF.

A few counts support this clonotype. This chain uses TRBV18 with TRBJ2-5; TRBD1 is a possible D gene (6 bases). The CDR3 runs 14 residues. Trimming pared 3 bases from V and 3 bases from J, leaving 11 bases between. Germline CDR1 KGHSH, CDR2 LQKENI. CDR3 loop: CASSPRGQEETQYF. Written as DNA, the CDR3 is TGTGCCAGCTCACCCAGGGGCCAAGAAGAGACCCAGTACTTC.

In the case of this clonotype: This clone may be a read error of a much larger clone one base away. The gene calls are TRBV11-2 and TRBJ2-1, with TRBD2 identical over 13 bases. Per germline, CDR1 SGHAT and CDR2 FQNNGV. Losses at the gene ends were 6 bases for V and 10 bases for J; bases not matched to a gene: 12. The CDR3 loop spans 16 amino acids. CDR3 nucleotides: TGTGCCAGCAGTCGCGGACTAGCGGGGGATTCCTACGAGCAGTTCTTC. It yields the protein CASSRGLAGDSYEQFF. Full variable domain (missing parts from reference TRBV11-2 and TRBJ2-1): EAGVAQSPRYKIIEKRQSVAFWCNPISGHATLYWYQQILGQGPKLLIQFQNNGVVDDSQLPKDRFSAERLKGVDSTLKIQPAKLEDSAVYLCASSRGLAGDSYEQFFGPGTRLTVL.

The V gene is TRBV7-8, the J gene TRBJ2-5; the D gene is possibly TRBD2 (6 bases). The germline V gene encodes CDR1 SGHVS and CDR2 FQNEAQ. CDR3 length equals 13 residues. V lost 5 bases and J lost 5, with 12 bases in between. In nucleotides, the CDR3 is TGTGCCAGCAGCGCCAGACTAGGGGAGACCCAGTACTTC. Amino acid sequence: CASSARLGETQYF.

V and J are TRBV7-9 and TRBJ1-2, with D possibly matching TRBD1 (6 bases). Germline V gene data show CDR1 as SEHNR and CDR2 as FQNEAQ (reference sequence). V lost 5 bases and J 7 bases, leaving 17 bases between the germline ends. The CDR3 totals 14 residues. The CDR3 bases are TGTGCCAGCAGCCTCGAAGGGGGTAGGGGTGGCTACACCTTC. Its protein is CASSLEGGRGGYTF.

Here the CDR3 DNA reads TGTGCCAGCAGCGGGAGGGTTGGGGAGAACACTGAAGCTTTCTTT. This sequence encodes CASSGRVGENTEAFF. This chain links TRBV9 with TRBJ1-1; the D is unclear. V dropped 3 bases and J dropped 1 base, with 13 bases sitting between them. The CDR3 has 15 amino acids. CDR1 and CDR2 from the germline V gene are SGDLS and YYNGEE.

J is TRBJ2-3 and V is TRBV7-9; D gene uncertain. Per germline, CDR1 SEHNR and CDR2 FQNEAQ (reference sequence). The ends were cut back, 7 bases at V and 1 base at J, with 15 bases in the middle. The CDR3 sequence is 15 residues long. The CDR3 DNA reads TGTGCCAGCACCACTGAGCCATGGGGCACAGATACGCAGTATTTT. Translated: CASTTEPWGTDTQYF.

This chain connects TRBV11-2 to TRBJ2-4; D ambiguous. V lost 4 bases, J lost 2 bases, and 12 bases lay in between. The CDR3 contains 15 residues. Germline assignment: CDR1 SGHAT and CDR2 FQNNGV. The CDR3 region is CASSSTGLSKNIQYF. The CDR3, as DNA: TGTGCCAGCAGCTCGACTGGCCTGTCCAAAAACATTCAGTACTTC.

This chain uses TRBV21-1 with TRBJ1-6; the D segment call TRBD1 is taken from the table without a DNA check. TRBV21-1 is shown as a pseudogene. The length of the CDR3 is 14 residues. Here the CDR3 reads CASTPPGHRSPLHF. The CDR3 DNA is TGTGCCAGCACTCCACCGGGACACCGTTCGCCCCTCCACTTT.

This rearrangement joins TRBV4-1 to TRBJ2-7; a possible D gene is TRBD1 (6 bases). The assigned J gene may be wrong: the sequence end matches TRBJ2-5 better. Germline loops: CDR1 MGHRA, CDR2 YSYEKL. This CDR3 region has 15 residues. The CDR3: CASSQEGIRGETQYF. CDR3 coding DNA: TGCGCCAGCAGCCAAGAGGGCATCAGGGGTGAGACCCAGTACTTC.

The gene calls are TRBV5-6 and TRBJ2-1, with D perhaps assigned TRBD1 or TRBD2 (5 bases each). This CDR3 comprises 14 residues. Trimming took 1 base from V and 7 from J, leaving 12 bases between them. CDR1 SGHDT and CDR2 YYEEEE come from the germline V gene. The chain's CDR3 is CASSLQGVANEQFF. The CDR3 DNA reads TGTGCCAGCAGCTTGCAGGGCGTAGCGAATGAGCAGTTCTTC. Full variable domain (missing parts from reference TRBV5-6 and TRBJ2-1): DAGVTQSPTHLIKTRGQQVTLRCSPKSGHDTVSWYQQALGQGPQFIFQYYEEEERQRGNFPDRFSGHQFPNYSSELNVNALLLGDSALYLCASSLQGVANEQFFGPGTRLTVL.

This clonotype was observed a few times. J is TRBJ1-4 and V is TRBV27; D is possibly TRBD1 (5 bases). The V and J ends lost 4 bases and 6 bases respectively, with 21 bases between them. Germline V lookup: CDR1 MNHEY, CDR2 SMNVEV (reference sequence). The CDR3 is 17 residues long. The CDR3 here is CASSSTAWGDGDEKLFF. CDR3 coding DNA: TGTGCCAGCAGTTCCACGGCGTGGGGGGATGGGGATGAAAAACTGTTTTTT. The whole variable domain, filled in from reference TRBV27 and TRBJ1-4, reads EAQVTQNPRYLITVTGKKLTVTCSQNMNHEYMSWYRQDPGLGLRQIYYSMNVEVTDKGDVPEGYKVSRKEKRNFPLILESPSPNQTSLYFCASSSTAWGDGDEKLFFGSGTQLSVL.

The rearrangement links TRBV24-1 to TRBJ2-3; D gene unclear. The V gene's germline CDR1 is KGHDR and CDR2 SFDVKD. There are 14 residues in the CDR3. V was pared by 1 base and J by 4 bases, with 8 bases between. The CDR3 loop reads CATSDLLQPDTQYF. The CDR3 DNA sequence: TGTGCCACCAGTGATTTATTGCAGCCAGATACGCAGTATTTT.

This chain uses TRBV5-1 with TRBJ1-1, with 7 bases that match TRBD1. With 0 bases clipped from V and 10 bases from J, the junction kept 3 bases outside the gene matches. The CDR3 is 12 amino acids. Germline CDR1 and CDR2: SGHRS and YFSETQ. CDR3: CASSLVQGGAFF. As DNA, the CDR3 is TGCGCCAGCAGCTTGGTGCAGGGGGGAGCTTTCTTT.